Reported below is one TCR beta chain. The data stem from a study of OX40 agonist ivuxolimab in advanced cancers. About the research overall: Earlier anti-PD-1, anti-PD-L1 or anti-CTLA-4 therapy was permitted; roughly 42% had received some.

Generated by immunoSEQ multiplex PCR, the TCRdb table keeps only in-frame clones and is missing some. The sample holds about 36,000 clones; 60% to 80% are singletons and the top ten take 21%. CDR3 length: 14 amino acids. Germline lookup yields CDR1 WSHSY and CDR2 SAAADI. Trimming left V 3 bases short and J 2 bases short, with 11 bases between. The chain combines TRBV10-2 with TRBJ2-7; no definite D call. The receptor was derived from an adult with an advanced solid tumor such as melanoma, head and neck, liver or kidney cancer. The material was CD4+ or CD8+ T cells sorted from blood, obtained in a trial of the OX40 agonist ivuxolimab. CDR3 sequence (DNA): TGCGCCAGCAGTGACCCGGCAGGAACCTACGAGCAGTACTTC. Translated: CASSDPAGTYEQYF.